These 12 T cell receptor beta chains were sequenced from one sample in a study of control samples from healthy donors and cancer patients. Method: immunoSEQ multiplex PCR; TCRdb's copy keeps in-frame clones and lacks some. The sample records some 120,000 clones, roughly 92% being singletons. Sequences were obtained from PBMCs. These TCRs come from a man older than 75 with head and neck cancer.

This chain links TRBV4-1 with TRBJ2-7, with D perhaps matching TRBD1 (6 bases). Germline V gene data show CDR1 as MGHRA and CDR2 as YSYEKL. V was trimmed by 0 bases and J by 3 bases, leaving 18 bases between them. The CDR3 runs to 17 residues. As DNA, the CDR3 is TGCGCCAGCAGCCAAGAAGCCACAGGGTTCGCTGTCTACGAGCAGTACTTC. It encodes CASSQEATGFAVYEQYF.

This clone was seen just once. V usage is TRBV20-1 and J usage is TRBJ1-1; 10 nucleotides match TRBD1. V was pared by 3 bases and J by 4 bases, with 17 bases of the junction left unmatched. From germline, CDR1 is DFQATT and CDR2 SNEGSKA (reference sequence). The CDR3 loop spans 18 amino acids. CDR3 nucleotides: TGCAGTGCTAGTTTCCAGACAGGGGGCCAGACCTGGGGCACTGAAGCTTTCTTT. This codes for CSASFQTGGQTWGTEAFF.

The CDR3 nucleotides read TGTGCCAGCAGTTTGTTAGCGGGAGCCACCGGGGAGCTGTTTTTT. Translated, it gives CASSLLAGATGELFF. The V gene is TRBV2, the J gene TRBJ2-2; 9 nucleotides line up with TRBD2. The germline V gene encodes CDR1 SNHLY and CDR2 FYNNEI. The CDR3 has 15 residues. After removal of 5 bases from V and 4 bases from J, the junction contained 5 bases not matched to a gene.

The V and J genes are TRBV27 and TRBJ2-7; maybe TRBD2 (6 bases). V gave up 6 bases and J gave up 5 bases, with 17 bases separating them. There are 14 residues in the CDR3. Germline-derived CDR1 and CDR2 are MNHEY and SMNVEV (reference sequence). CDR3 bases: TGTGCCAGCAGATGGACCGGGAGCTCAAACGAGCAGTACTTC. This sequence encodes CASRWTGSSNEQYF.

The rearrangement uses TRBV5-1 and TRBJ1-1; perhaps TRBD1 as D (6 bases). V lost 0 bases and J lost 3, with 18 bases in between. CDR1 SGHRS and CDR2 YFSETQ come from the germline V gene. This CDR3 has 17 amino acids. This CDR3 reads CASSLGVLGAAYTEAFF. CDR3 bases: TGCGCCAGCAGCTTGGGTGTCCTGGGGGCGGCCTACACTGAAGCTTTCTTT.

The chain links TRBV3-1 (or the pseudogene TRBV3-2) to TRBJ2-1; 7 nucleotides align to TRBD2. The CDR3 runs to 15 residues. V dropped 0 bases and J dropped 2; count of bases not matched to a gene: 1. CDR1 and CDR2 from the germline V gene are LGHDT and YNNKEL (reference sequence). CDR3 region: CASSQDLAAYNEQFF. DNA for the CDR3: TGTGCCAGCAGCCAAGATCTAGCGGCCTACAATGAGCAGTTCTTC.

The chain uses TRBV7-2 and TRBJ2-5; 8 bases agree with TRBD2. Germline CDR1 and CDR2: SGHTA and FQGNSA. This CDR3 contains 15 residues. V trimming: 2 bases; J trimming: 4 bases; junction bases outside the gene matches: 6. The CDR3 here is CASSLTRTSRETQYF. The DNA for the CDR3 is TGTGCCAGCAGCTTAACCCGGACTAGCAGAGAGACCCAGTACTTC.

This clone was recorded a few times. V and J are TRBV6-2 or TRBV6-3 and TRBJ1-4, with no clear D. Between the trimmed V and J ends, which lost 2 bases and 7 bases, there was a span of 14 bases. There are 15 residues in the CDR3. Germline lookup yields CDR1 MNHEY and CDR2 SVGEGT. The CDR3 nucleotides are TGTGCCAGCAGTTACCCTGGTATCGGATCTGAAAAACTGTTTTTT. Its protein product is CASSYPGIGSEKLFF.

V gene TRBV19 combines with J gene TRBJ1-1; D is unresolved. The CDR3 covers 14 residues. V lost 6 bases, J lost 5 bases, and 16 bases lay in between. Germline V gene lookup returns CDR1 LNHDA and CDR2 SQIVND (reference sequence). The CDR3 nucleotides read TGTGCCAGTAGAGGGTCAGAGGCGGGTACTGAAGCTTTCTTT. Translating it yields CASRGSEAGTEAFF.

The genes are TRBV27 and TRBJ2-5; 9 bases map to TRBD2. The CDR3 loop spans 15 amino acids. Trimming removed 5 bases from V and 5 bases from J; junction bases left unmatched: 9. Germline V gives CDR1 MNHEY, CDR2 SMNVEV (reference sequence). The CDR3 DNA reads TGTGCCAGCAGTCCTCTCCGCGGGAGGGGGGAGACCCAGTACTTC. Translation gives CASSPLRGRGETQYF.

This clone was observed once. The rearrangement joins TRBV7-9 to TRBJ1-2; the D gene is possibly TRBD1 (5 bases). The V end lost 5 bases, the J end lost 3 bases, and 19 bases lay between the germline ends. The germline gives CDR1 SEHNR, CDR2 FQNEAQ (reference sequence). The CDR3 is 16 amino acids. The CDR3 loop is CASSRITGFDHYGYTF. DNA of the CDR3: TGTGCCAGCAGCCGCATTACAGGTTTTGATCACTATGGCTACACCTTC.

The gene calls are TRBV3-1 (or the pseudogene TRBV3-2) and TRBJ2-2; 7 nucleotides align to TRBD1. The CDR3 covers 17 residues. The germline gives CDR1 LGHDT, CDR2 YNNKEL (reference sequence). The trim removed 5 bases at V and 2 bases at J, leaving 11 bases unmatched. The CDR3: CASSSPPGQLNTGELFF. The CDR3 DNA sequence: TGTGCCAGCAGCTCTCCACCGGGACAGCTAAACACCGGGGAGCTGTTTTTT.